The 20 T cell receptor beta chains below come from one sample, sequenced in a study of T cell responses to AZD1222 COVID-19 vaccine. Profiled with immunoSEQ multiplex PCR; TCRdb holds only in-frame clones, not every one. The sample holds more than 120,000 clones, about 92% seen once. Sequencing used peripheral blood, obtained 28 days after the second AZD1222 dose. These TCRs come from an adult who received the AZD1222 COVID-19 vaccine.

The chain is built from TRBV9 and TRBJ2-7, with a possible D match to TRBD2 (6 bases). This CDR3 is built from 14 residues. The germline CDR1 and CDR2 sequences are SGDLS and YYNGEE. V lost 2 bases and J 1 base, leaving 10 bases between the germline ends. CDR3 sequence: CASSVDAGSYEQYF. The CDR3 DNA is TGTGCCAGCAGCGTTGATGCGGGATCCTACGAGCAGTACTTC.

This chain joins TRBV29-1 and TRBJ2-7; TRBD1 might be the D (6 bases). Germline V gene lookup returns CDR1 SQVTM and CDR2 ANQGSEA. Trimming pared 0 bases from V and 2 bases from J, leaving 8 bases between. CDR3 length: 13 residues. The CDR3 DNA is TGCAGCGTTGAAGATCACAGGGCCTACGAGCAGTACTTC. This sequence encodes CSVEDHRAYEQYF.

This sequence joins TRBV2 and TRBJ1-1; D is unresolved. From germline, CDR1 is SNHLY and CDR2 FYNNEI. The CDR3 loop spans 13 amino acids. With 7 bases removed from V and 2 bases from J, the gap between germline ends came to 11 bases. In nucleotides, the CDR3 is TGTGCCAGCAAGCCACTTCGTAACACTGAAGCTTTCTTT. As protein: CASKPLRNTEAFF.

CDR3 coding DNA: TGTGCCTGGGACAGGGCCGTAGATACGCAGTATTTT. It is translated as CAWDRAVDTQYF. V is TRBV30 and J is TRBJ2-3; 7 bases are a match to TRBD1. This CDR3 is 12 amino acids long. Per the germline V gene, CDR1 is GTSNPN and CDR2 is SVGIG (reference sequence). The V segment lost 5 bases and the J segment 5 bases; nucleotides outside the gene matches: 4.

V usage is TRBV11-2 and J usage is TRBJ1-2; 8 bases fit TRBD1. The V gene's germline CDR1 is SGHAT and CDR2 FQNNGV. The CDR3 totals 15 residues. With 5 bases clipped from V and 5 bases from J, the junction kept 10 bases outside the gene matches. The chain's CDR3 is CASSISPGGAYGYTF. CDR3 in DNA: TGTGCCAGCAGCATTAGCCCAGGGGGCGCTTATGGCTACACCTTC.

This chain uses TRBV7-9 with TRBJ2-1; 12 nucleotides match TRBD2. V trimming: 1 base; J trimming: 4 bases; junction bases outside the gene matches: 5. CDR1 SEHNR and CDR2 FQNEAQ come from the germline V gene (reference sequence). The CDR3 spans 17 residues. The CDR3 loop is CASSLDTGTSGYNEQFF. In DNA form, the CDR3 reads TGTGCCAGCAGCTTAGACACCGGGACTAGCGGGTACAATGAGCAGTTCTTC. Complete variable domain (other parts from reference TRBV7-9 and TRBJ2-1): DTGVSQNPRHKITKRGQNVTFRCDPISEHNRLYWYRQTLGQGPEFLTYFQNEAQLEKSRLLSDRFSAERPKGSFSTLEIQRTEQGDSAMYLCASSLDTGTSGYNEQFFGPGTRLTVL.

The V and J genes are TRBV11-3 and TRBJ2-5, with TRBD2 matching 8 bases. Unmatched junction bases numbered 6, after V lost 4 bases and J lost 5 bases. This CDR3 is built from 14 residues. The germline CDR1 and CDR2 sequences are SGHNT and YENEEA. This CDR3 reads CASSSSTSVETQYF. The CDR3 DNA sequence: TGTGCCAGCAGCTCCTCGACTAGCGTTGAGACCCAGTACTTC.

CDR3: CASSLGGHRTGELFF. CDR3 sequence (DNA): TGTGCCAGCAGCTTAGGGGGGCACAGAACCGGGGAGCTGTTTTTT. The chain carries TRBV11-3 and TRBJ2-2; TRBD1 might be the D (6 bases). Germline V gene data show CDR1 as SGHNT and CDR2 as YENEEA. This CDR3 contains 15 residues. Trimming cost V 1 base and J 5 bases, with 11 bases left between them. Complete variable domain (other parts from reference TRBV11-3 and TRBJ2-2): EAGVVQSPRYKIIEKKQPVAFWCNPISGHNTLYWYLQNLGQGPELLIRYENEEAVDDSQLPKDRFSAERLKGVDSTLKIQPAELGDSAVYLCASSLGGHRTGELFFGEGSRLTVL.

The gene calls are TRBV2 and TRBJ2-7, with 10 bases matching TRBD2. Germline V gives CDR1 SNHLY, CDR2 FYNNEI. The length of the CDR3 is 14 residues. The V gene end was trimmed by 6 bases and the J gene end by 5 bases; junction bases not matched to a gene: 7. CDR3 protein: CASRTLAGVHEQYF. CDR3 sequence (DNA): TGTGCCAGCAGAACCCTAGCGGGAGTCCACGAGCAGTACTTC. Full variable domain (rest looked up from reference TRBV2 and TRBJ2-7): EPEVTQTPSHQVTQMGQEVILRCVPISNHLYFYWYRQILGQKVEFLVSFYNNEISEKSEIFDDQFSVERPDGSNFTLKIRSTKLEDSAMYFCASRTLAGVHEQYFGPGTRLTVT.

V gene TRBV12-3 or TRBV12-4 combines with J gene TRBJ1-4; D gene ambiguous. The V gene lost 5 bases and the J gene lost 3 bases, with 7 bases spanning the gap. The length of the CDR3 is 13 residues. The CDR3 here is CASSPRANEKLFF. In DNA, the CDR3 is TGTGCCAGCAGTCCTCGGGCTAATGAAAAACTGTTTTTT.

The chain links TRBV5-1 to TRBJ2-7; no clear D gene. Germline-derived CDR1 and CDR2 are SGHRS and YFSETQ. The CDR3 is made up of 13 amino acids. The V end was cut by 2 bases, the J end by 0 bases, with 6 bases between. As DNA, the CDR3 is TGCGCCAGCAGCTTATCCTCCTCCTACGAGCAGTACTTC. It yields the protein CASSLSSSYEQYF.

The chain has TRBV12-3 or TRBV12-4 and TRBJ2-2; D not certain. This CDR3 region has 13 residues. V lost 4 bases and J lost 1, with 4 bases in between. The chain's CDR3 is CASSSQNTGELFF. CDR3 in DNA: TGTGCCAGCAGTTCACAGAACACCGGGGAGCTGTTTTTT.

The chain carries TRBV12-3 or TRBV12-4 and TRBJ2-2; D is tentatively TRBD1 or TRBD2 (5 bases each). The V end was cut by 2 bases, the J end by 9 bases, with 10 bases between. The CDR3 sequence is 13 residues long. The CDR3 region is CASSLNEGRELFF. The DNA for the CDR3 is TGTGCCAGCAGTTTAAATGAGGGACGGGAGCTGTTTTTT.

The chain joins TRBV6-5 to TRBJ2-1, with 8 positions matching TRBD1. CDR1 is MNHEY, CDR2 SVGAGI, per germline. This CDR3 spans 13 amino acids. V lost 4 bases, J lost 10 bases, and 6 bases stayed unmatched. The CDR3 sequence: CASSWTGSGEQFF. The CDR3 DNA follows: TGTGCCAGCAGTTGGACAGGGTCTGGCGAGCAGTTCTTC.

CDR3 sequence reads: CASSLVGGQGSSYNSPLHF. The CDR3 DNA is TGTGCCAGCAGCTTAGTGGGTGGGCAGGGTAGCTCCTATAATTCACCCCTCCACTTT. This sequence joins TRBV7-2 and TRBJ1-6; tentative D call: TRBD1 (5 bases). V was pared by 1 base and J by 0 bases, with 16 bases between. This CDR3 is 19 amino acids long. Germline V gene lookup returns CDR1 SGHTA and CDR2 FQGNSA.

The chain combines TRBV18 with TRBJ2-7; TRBD2 matches 8 bases. The CDR3 length is 18 residues. The germline CDR1 and CDR2 sequences are KGHSH and LQKENI. Germline trimming cut 3 bases from V and 0 bases from J; bases unmatched to any gene: 13. The CDR3 loop reads CASSPPSQLAVSSYEQYF. CDR3 bases: TGTGCCAGCTCACCTCCCTCCCAACTAGCGGTGAGCTCCTACGAGCAGTACTTC.

V is TRBV9 and J is TRBJ2-1; 14 bases align to TRBD2. The CDR3 runs to 17 residues. With 3 bases clipped from V and 8 bases from J, the junction kept 10 bases outside the gene matches. Germline-derived CDR1 and CDR2 are SGDLS and YYNGEE. CDR3 DNA: TGTGCCAGCAGCGCCGGGACTAGCGGGGGTCCTTGGGATGAGCAGTTCTTC. This codes for CASSAGTSGGPWDEQFF.

CDR3 sequence (DNA): TGTGCCACCAGTGACCCGGGACTAGCGGGAGTTGGGGAGACCCAGTACTTC. Amino acids: CATSDPGLAGVGETQYF. The chain recombines TRBV24-1 with TRBJ2-5, with 14 bases matching TRBD2. Trimming at V came to 4 bases and at J to 5 bases, leaving 8 bases not matched to a gene. There are 17 residues in the CDR3. Germline V gives CDR1 KGHDR, CDR2 SFDVKD.

The genes are TRBV7-9 and TRBJ2-3; 9 bases map to TRBD2. Trimming took 3 bases from V and 2 from J; bases not matched to a gene: 12. The CDR3 totals 18 residues. From germline, CDR1 is SEHNR and CDR2 FQNEAQ (reference sequence). CDR3: CASSFSSGISFSTDTQYF. Written as DNA, the CDR3 is TGTGCCAGCAGCTTTTCTAGCGGGATCTCGTTTTCCACAGATACGCAGTATTTT. The full variable domain, in which reference TRBV7-9 and TRBJ2-3 provide the parts outside the CDR3, is DTGVSQNPRHKITKRGQNVTFRCDPISEHNRLYWYRQTLGQGPEFLTYFQNEAQLEKSRLLSDRFSAERPKGSFSTLEIQRTEQGDSAMYLCASSFSSGISFSTDTQYFGPGTRLTVL.

This clone has only one observation. Other DNA sequences from this sample encode an identical CDR3 as well. V usage is TRBV3-1 (or the pseudogene TRBV3-2) and J usage is TRBJ2-7; D not certain. Trimming pared 1 base from V and 3 bases from J, leaving 4 bases between. The CDR3 is made up of 12 amino acids. From germline, CDR1 is LGHDT and CDR2 YNNKEL (reference sequence). For the CDR3, the DNA is TGTGCCAGCAGCCAAGCTAGCTACGAGCAGTACTTC. As protein: CASSQASYEQYF.